The 32 T cell receptor beta chains presented below share a single source sample, sequenced in a study of blood T cell repertoires in COVID-19. Libraries were prepared by immunoSEQ multiplex PCR; TCRdb keeps only in-frame clonotypes and omits some of them. The data hold around 300,000 clones, with approximately 87% observed a single time. The specimen was PBMCs or T cells enriched from blood (not recorded which). The receptors originated from a woman younger than 45 who had recovered from COVID-19.

The chain uses TRBV7-3 and TRBJ2-3, with a possible D match to TRBD2 (6 bases). From germline, CDR1 is SGHTA and CDR2 FQGTGA. V lost 4 bases and J lost 7, with 12 bases in between. This CDR3 spans 13 amino acids. CDR3 nucleotide sequence: TGTGCCAGCAGCTCTATGGGGGGAAATACGCAGTATTTT. Residues: CASSSMGGNTQYF.

This clone has at least ten counts. This CDR3 reads CASSQDSGGGPDTQYF. CDR3 sequence (DNA): TGTGCCAGCAGCCAAGATAGCGGGGGGGGTCCAGATACGCAGTATTTT. This rearrangement joins TRBV4-2 to TRBJ2-3; 11 nucleotides align to TRBD2. The V segment lost 0 bases and the J segment 4 bases; nucleotides outside the gene matches: 3. Germline CDR1 and CDR2: LGHNA and YNFKEQ. CDR3 length equals 16 residues.

The CDR3 DNA reads as TGTGCCAGCAGCTTAACCCCGACAGCCACCTCGGGAGTAGACTATGGCTACACCTTC. As protein: CASSLTPTATSGVDYGYTF. This rearrangement joins TRBV13 to TRBJ1-2, with D possibly being TRBD1 (5 bases). Trimming cost V 2 bases and J 3 bases, with 25 bases left between them. The germline gives CDR1 PRHDT, CDR2 FYEKMQ (reference sequence). The CDR3 totals 19 residues. The full variable domain, in which reference TRBV13 and TRBJ1-2 provide the parts outside the CDR3, is AAGVIQSPRHLIKEKRETATLKCYPIPRHDTVYWYQQGPGQDPQFLISFYEKMQSDKGSIPDRFSAQQFSDYHSELNMSSLELGDSALYFCASSLTPTATSGVDYGYTFGSGTRLTVV.

The chain is built from TRBV14 and TRBJ1-2; D is perhaps TRBD1 (5 bases). Trimming removed 6 bases at V and 4 bases at J, with 15 bases between. Germline V gene lookup returns CDR1 SGHDN and CDR2 FVKESK. This CDR3 contains 14 residues. In nucleotides, the CDR3 is TGTGCCAGCAGACCAACCAGGGATAGCTATGGCTACACCTTC. Protein: CASRPTRDSYGYTF.

V and J are TRBV14 and TRBJ1-6; TRBD1 is a possible D gene (5 bases). CDR3 size: 15 residues. Germline V gives CDR1 SGHDN, CDR2 FVKESK. Trimming took off 3 bases at V and 4 bases at J, with 10 bases between the two ends. The chain's CDR3 is CASSHQGLYNSPLHF. The CDR3 region has the DNA TGTGCCAGCAGCCACCAGGGCCTTTATAATTCACCCCTCCACTTT.

In this sample, this clone turned up a few times. CDR3 sequence (DNA): TGTGCCAGCACCAAAATTGAGGGAAACACTGAAGCTTTCTTT. Encoded protein: CASTKIEGNTEAFF. This sequence joins TRBV7-9 and TRBJ1-1, with unresolved D. V was shortened by 7 bases and J by 2 bases, with 14 bases between the two germline ends. Per germline, CDR1 SEHNR and CDR2 FQNEAQ (reference sequence). This CDR3 comprises 14 residues.

The chain joins TRBV6-1 to TRBJ2-7; 10 bases map to TRBD1. The CDR3 extends over 15 amino acids. The germline V gene has CDR1 MNHNS and CDR2 SASEGT. Germline trimming cut 0 bases from V and 2 bases from J; bases unmatched to any gene: 1. Here the CDR3 reads CASSEAGTGAYEQYF. The CDR3 DNA sequence: TGTGCCAGCAGTGAAGCCGGGACAGGGGCCTACGAGCAGTACTTC.

CDR3 nucleotide sequence: TGTGCCAGCAGCTCCAATCGAGGGCGCTATGGCTACACCTTC. Protein sequence: CASSSNRGRYGYTF. This chain connects TRBV11-2 to TRBJ1-2; D unclear. Trimming cost V 4 bases and J 4 bases, with 13 bases left between them. The germline V gene encodes CDR1 SGHAT and CDR2 FQNNGV. CDR3 length: 14 amino acids.

The rearrangement uses TRBV18 and TRBJ2-2; D is possibly TRBD1 (5 bases). This CDR3 is built from 16 residues. Trimming took off 1 base at V and 4 bases at J, with 13 bases between the two ends. From germline, CDR1 is KGHSH and CDR2 LQKENI. The chain's CDR3 is CASSPLRGLFTGELFF. CDR3 coding DNA: TGTGCCAGCTCACCACTAAGGGGTCTGTTCACCGGGGAGCTGTTTTTT.

Points on this clone: This CDR3 is also generated by other DNA sequences in the sample. The chain is built from TRBV7-2 and TRBJ1-2; D uncertain. CDR1 is SGHTA and CDR2 is FQGNSA in the germline V gene. The CDR3 extends over 12 amino acids. V was shortened by 1 base and J by 8 bases, with 8 bases between the two germline ends. CDR3 region: CASSLGGRGYTF. The CDR3 nucleotides are TGTGCCAGCAGCTTAGGAGGGCGAGGCTACACCTTC.

This chain links TRBV6-5 with TRBJ1-5; tentative D call: TRBD1 (6 bases). Trimming stripped 6 bases from V and 3 bases from J, with 12 bases between. Per the germline V gene, CDR1 is MNHEY and CDR2 is SVGAGI. The CDR3 contains 14 residues. CDR3 in DNA: TGTGCCAGCAGCGTCCAGGGACACAATCAGCCCCAGCATTTT. This encodes CASSVQGHNQPQHF.

CDR3 sequence reads: CASSLVSNQPQHF. CDR3 nucleotide sequence: TGTGCCAGCAGCTTAGTAAGCAATCAGCCCCAGCATTTT. This rearrangement joins TRBV11-2 to TRBJ1-5; D is ambiguous. This CDR3 region has 13 residues. CDR1 is SGHAT and CDR2 is FQNNGV in the germline V gene. Trimming removed 1 base from V and 1 base from J, with 2 bases in between.

CDR3 loop: CASSPQGTMNTEAFF. CDR3 sequence (DNA): TGTGCCAGCAGTCCACAGGGCACTATGAACACTGAAGCTTTCTTT. The chain uses TRBV7-9 and TRBJ1-1; D is possibly TRBD1 (6 bases). The CDR3 spans 15 residues. The germline gives CDR1 SEHNR, CDR2 FQNEAQ (reference sequence). Trimming pared 6 bases from V and 0 bases from J, leaving 14 bases between.

The count of this clone is one. V usage is TRBV7-8 and J usage is TRBJ1-1; 10 nucleotides agree with TRBD1. There are 16 residues in the CDR3. V shed 5 bases, J shed 0 bases, and the junction held 6 bases outside the gene matches. CDR1 SGHVS and CDR2 FQNEAQ come from the germline V gene. The CDR3 region has the DNA TGTGCCAGCAGCCGTACGACAGGGGGCGTGAACACTGAAGCTTTCTTT. This gives the protein CASSRTTGGVNTEAFF.

The chain links TRBV6-1 to TRBJ1-5; D unclear. This CDR3 has 13 residues. Germline assignment: CDR1 MNHNS and CDR2 SASEGT. Trimming pared 2 bases from V and 4 bases from J, leaving 6 bases between. CDR3 nucleotides: TGTGCCAGCAGTGAAACGGGGAATCAGCCCCAGCATTTT. It specifies CASSETGNQPQHF.

The J gene is TRBJ1-4, the V gene TRBV15, with D possibly TRBD1 on 5 matching bases. Trimming pared 1 base from V and 4 bases from J, leaving 10 bases between. From germline, CDR1 is LNHNV and CDR2 YYDKDF (reference sequence). The CDR3 extends over 15 amino acids. CDR3 residues: CATSRGAGYNEKLFF. The CDR3 DNA reads TGTGCCACCAGCAGAGGGGCAGGGTATAATGAAAAACTGTTTTTT.

The V call is TRBV5-5, the J call TRBJ2-5; the match to TRBD2 covers 11 bases. Trimming cost V 5 bases and J 7 bases; bases outside gene matches: 7. CDR1 and CDR2 (germline): SGHKS, YYEKEE (reference sequence). The CDR3 has 14 amino acids. The CDR3 coding sequence is TGTGCCAGCAGGCCTACTAGCGGGGGCGGGACCCAGTACTTC. This sequence encodes CASRPTSGGGTQYF.

The genes are TRBV5-8 and TRBJ1-2; D is unclear. This CDR3 region has 16 residues. V was pared by 4 bases and J by 0 bases, with 16 bases between. CDR1 and CDR2 (germline): SGHTS, YDEGEE. The chain's CDR3 is CASSPWRGPTNYGYTF. The CDR3 DNA reads as TGTGCCAGCAGCCCTTGGAGAGGCCCCACTAACTATGGCTACACCTTC.

V and J are TRBV7-2 and TRBJ2-7, with D perhaps TRBD2 (6 bases). V was pared by 0 bases and J by 3 bases, with 15 bases between. The V gene's germline CDR1 is SGHTA and CDR2 FQGNSA. This CDR3 region has 16 residues. This CDR3 reads CASSLAAGTPNYEQYF. The CDR3 DNA reads as TGTGCCAGCAGCTTAGCGGCCGGGACTCCTAACTACGAGCAGTACTTC.

The chain joins TRBV11-2 to TRBJ2-1, with 9 bases fitting TRBD1. The germline V gene has CDR1 SGHAT and CDR2 FQNNGV. There are 16 residues in the CDR3. V trimming: 5 bases; J trimming: 5 bases; junction bases outside the gene matches: 10. The chain's CDR3 is CASSPLDRGPNNEQFF. The CDR3 coding sequence is TGTGCCAGCAGCCCCCTGGACAGGGGACCTAACAATGAGCAGTTCTTC.

As concerns this clone: The sample contains more than one DNA sequence encoding this CDR3. The gene calls are TRBV4-3 and TRBJ2-7; TRBD2 is a possible D gene (5 bases). The V end was cut by 2 bases, the J end by 1 base, with 9 bases between. The CDR3 extends over 14 amino acids. Germline V gives CDR1 LGHNA, CDR2 YSLEER. CDR3 DNA: TGCGCCAGCAGCCAAAGGACTGGTTCCTACGAGCAGTACTTC. Residues: CASSQRTGSYEQYF.

The CDR3 sequence: CASSRAPPSGGFRSSYEQYF. CDR3 DNA sequence: TGTGCCAGCAGCCGAGCCCCTCCTAGCGGGGGCTTCCGTAGCTCCTACGAGCAGTACTTC. V usage is TRBV7-8 and J usage is TRBJ2-7, with 10 bases matching TRBD2. Looked up from germline, CDR1 is SGHVS and CDR2 is FQNEAQ. V was clipped by 5 bases and J by 0 bases; unmatched bases: 19. The CDR3 length is 20 residues.

The chain recombines TRBV3-1 (or the pseudogene TRBV3-2) with TRBJ2-5; 8 bases line up with TRBD2. Germline V gene data show CDR1 as LGHDT and CDR2 as YNNKEL (reference sequence). The CDR3 spans 18 residues. Germline trimming cut 1 base from V and 2 bases from J; bases unmatched to any gene: 12. The CDR3 sequence: CASSQGRGSGGGQETQYF. CDR3 DNA: TGTGCCAGCAGCCAAGGGAGGGGAAGCGGGGGAGGACAAGAGACCCAGTACTTC.

The sample holds one count of this clone. The chain combines TRBV5-1 with TRBJ1-1; D gene ambiguous. The germline gives CDR1 SGHRS, CDR2 YFSETQ. V was cut by 4 bases and J by 0 bases, with 7 bases left in between. This CDR3 is built from 13 residues. This CDR3 is CASSAGMNTEAFF. DNA of the CDR3: TGCGCCAGCAGCGCGGGCATGAACACTGAAGCTTTCTTT.

The J gene is TRBJ2-1, the V gene TRBV3-1 (or the pseudogene TRBV3-2), with 12 bases fitting TRBD2. Germline V lookup: CDR1 LGHDT, CDR2 YNNKEL (reference sequence). V lost 4 bases and J lost 4; bases outside the gene matches: 11. The CDR3 has 18 residues. This CDR3 is CASSLLASGGAKYNEQFF. CDR3 nucleotides: TGTGCCAGCAGCCTACTCGCTAGCGGGGGGGCGAAATACAATGAGCAGTTCTTC.

V and J are TRBV2 and TRBJ1-2; 7 positions agree with TRBD1. The ends lost 7 bases at V and 5 bases at J; junction bases unmatched: 13. Germline CDR1 and CDR2: SNHLY and FYNNEI. The CDR3 sequence is 15 residues long. CDR3 loop: CASISRDSVNYGYTF. CDR3 bases: TGTGCCAGCATCAGCCGGGACAGTGTCAATTATGGCTACACCTTC.

The chain links TRBV6-1 to TRBJ1-5; D gene ambiguous. Germline assignment: CDR1 MNHNS and CDR2 SASEGT. Trimming stripped 1 base from V and 1 base from J, with 11 bases between. CDR3 length equals 16 residues. DNA of the CDR3: TGTGCCAGCAGTGAAGGGAAGGACTTAAGCAATCAGCCCCAGCATTTT. Amino acids: CASSEGKDLSNQPQHF.

The V gene is TRBV3-1 (or the pseudogene TRBV3-2), the J gene TRBJ2-7, with TRBD2 identical over 14 bases. This CDR3 contains 19 residues. Trimming cost V 1 base and J 0 bases; bases outside gene matches: 8. Germline lookup yields CDR1 LGHDT and CDR2 YNNKEL (reference sequence). The DNA for the CDR3 is TGTGCCAGCAGCCAAGGATGGACCGGGACTAGCGGGAGCTCCTACGAGCAGTACTTC. Translation gives CASSQGWTGTSGSSYEQYF.

This clone has just a few counts. V is TRBV4-2 and J is TRBJ2-1; perhaps TRBD2 as D (5 bases). V dropped 5 bases and J dropped 0 bases, with 11 bases sitting between them. CDR3 length: 15 residues. Per the germline V gene, CDR1 is LGHNA and CDR2 is YNFKEQ. The chain's CDR3 is CASSGRARSYNEQFF. CDR3 nucleotide sequence: TGTGCCAGCAGCGGGCGGGCTCGCTCCTACAATGAGCAGTTCTTC.

This chain connects TRBV29-1 to TRBJ1-2, with D perhaps matching TRBD1 (6 bases). The length of the CDR3 is 12 residues. The ends were cut back, 6 bases at V and 6 bases at J, with 14 bases in the middle. Germline V lookup: CDR1 SQVTM, CDR2 ANQGSEA. DNA for the CDR3: TGCAGCGTCGCCCCAACAGGGCATGGCTACACCTTC. Its translation is CSVAPTGHGYTF.

This sequence joins TRBV19 and TRBJ1-4; 11 bases match TRBD1. The CDR3 covers 16 residues. In germline, CDR1 is LNHDA, CDR2 SQIVND (reference sequence). V lost 7 bases and J lost 0; bases outside the gene matches: 4. CDR3 amino acids: CASMDRGLPTNEKLFF. The CDR3 nucleotides are TGTGCCAGTATGGACAGGGGGCTTCCAACTAATGAAAAACTGTTTTTT.

The V gene is TRBV5-1, the J gene TRBJ1-4; TRBD1 might be the D (6 bases). This CDR3 is built from 13 residues. V lost 7 bases to trimming and J lost 4 bases, with 11 bases between them. CDR1 and CDR2 (germline): SGHRS, YFSETQ. CDR3 region: CASRDRLNEKLFF. CDR3 nucleotide sequence: TGCGCCAGCCGAGACAGGCTTAATGAAAAACTGTTTTTT.